This TCR beta chain is from a study of human T cells and chemical hapten exposure. Described time point: patch test 1, 2 weeks after DPC sensitization. The treatment was: therapeutic diphenylcyclopropenone sensitization with weekly scalp DPC. Someone pulled total RNA out of unfractionated whole blood. TCRdb ran MiXCR on the RACE reads and lists one entry per CDR3 protein. The sample shows around 160,000 distinct CDR3 sequences, about 15% of them seen only once. There are 11 residues in the CDR3. Germline CDR1 reads ENHRY; CDR2 reads SYGVKD. V gave up 6 bases and J gave up 9 bases; unmatched junction bases: 4.

This sequence joins TRBV10-3 and TRBJ2-5; 7 bases agree with TRBD2. The TCR was taken from a woman in her twenties or thirties with alopecia areata. Some clones in this sample may be carry-over from other donors' samples. Sequenced here: whole blood, sampled in connection with sensitization to the hapten diphenylcyclopropenone (DPC). Here the CDR3 reads CAISGGMAQYF. The CDR3, as DNA: TGTGCCATCAGCGGGGGGATGGCCCAGTACTTC.